Shown below are 15 T cell receptor beta chains from a single sample sequenced in a study of blood T cell repertoires in COVID-19. Clones were sequenced by immunoSEQ multiplex PCR, and TCRdb holds only the in-frame ones, with some missing. The sample includes some 300,000 clones, 90% of them seen just once. Sequencing was done on a sample of PBMCs or T cells enriched from blood (not recorded which). Every receptor here comes from a woman aged 18-35 years with acute COVID-19.

The chain links TRBV19 to TRBJ2-7, with 10 bases that match TRBD1. CDR1 is LNHDA and CDR2 is SQIVND in the germline V gene (reference sequence). The CDR3 length is 13 residues. With V trimmed by 6 bases and J by 5 bases, 4 bases remained unmatched. CDR3 nucleotides: TGTGCCAGTAGCCGGGACAGGGGCCACGAGCAGTACTTC. This encodes CASSRDRGHEQYF.

Regarding this clone: One junction end does not reproduce the germline sequence, and a read error may be involved. This sequence joins TRBV14 and TRBJ2-7, with 9 bases fitting TRBD1. The CDR3 extends over 13 amino acids. Per germline, CDR1 SGHDN and CDR2 FVKESK. CDR3 sequence reads: CASSQGGDRVPHF. The CDR3 nucleotides read TGTGCCAGCAGCCAGGGAGGGGACAGGGTCCCACACTTC.

The rearrangement joins TRBV2 to TRBJ2-3; 7 bases map to TRBD2. V dropped 1 base and J dropped 5; count of bases not matched to a gene: 6. The germline V gene encodes CDR1 SNHLY and CDR2 FYNNEI. This CDR3 contains 15 residues. CDR3 in amino acids: CASSEGGRALDTQYF. DNA of the CDR3: TGTGCCAGCAGTGAAGGTGGGAGGGCCCTAGATACGCAGTATTTT.

The chain recombines TRBV3-1 (or the pseudogene TRBV3-2) with TRBJ2-7, with TRBD2 as a possible D gene (5 bases). From germline, CDR1 is LGHDT and CDR2 YNNKEL (reference sequence). This CDR3 spans 16 amino acids. The V and J ends lost 1 base and 4 bases respectively, with 17 bases between them. The CDR3 loop is CASSQGLSEYSYEQYF. The CDR3 bases are TGTGCCAGCAGCCAAGGTCTTAGCGAGTACTCTTACGAGCAGTACTTC.

The V gene is TRBV19, the J gene TRBJ1-2; 7 bases are shared with TRBD1. The junction had 13 bases not matched to a gene; V was cut back by 5 bases and J by 4 bases. CDR1 is LNHDA and CDR2 is SQIVND in the germline V gene (reference sequence). CDR3 length: 16 residues. The CDR3 sequence is CASSAVDRVHGYGYTF. The CDR3, as DNA: TGTGCCAGTAGTGCCGTAGACAGGGTACACGGCTATGGCTACACCTTC.

This chain connects TRBV27 to TRBJ2-7, with D possibly being TRBD1 (5 bases). The CDR3 has 13 residues. Germline V lookup: CDR1 MNHEY, CDR2 SMNVEV (reference sequence). V lost 2 bases and J lost 3, with 8 bases in between. DNA of the CDR3: TGTGCCAGCAGTTTAAGGCAGGGCTACGAGCAGTACTTC. This translates into CASSLRQGYEQYF.

The table lists this clone with a count of one. This chain uses TRBV27 with TRBJ1-3; D gene uncertain. CDR1 and CDR2 (germline): MNHEY, SMNVEV (reference sequence). The CDR3 is 15 amino acids. Between the trimmed V and J ends, which lost 2 bases and 4 bases, there was a span of 12 bases. The CDR3 spells CASSLLPGRGNTIYF. The CDR3 region has the DNA TGTGCCAGCAGTTTACTGCCAGGCCGGGGAAACACCATATATTTT.

The V call is TRBV12-3 or TRBV12-4, the J call TRBJ1-1; 7 bases fit TRBD1. V was pared by 8 bases and J by 5 bases, with 5 bases of the junction left unmatched. The CDR3 contains 12 residues. The CDR3 spells CASGDRVTEAFF. CDR3 DNA: TGTGCCAGCGGAGACAGGGTTACTGAAGCTTTCTTT.

The chain links TRBV3-1 (or the pseudogene TRBV3-2) to TRBJ2-7, with 9 nucleotides matching TRBD2. The V segment lost 4 bases and the J segment 6 bases; nucleotides outside the gene matches: 13. CDR3 size: 16 residues. Germline CDR1 LGHDT, CDR2 YNNKEL (reference sequence). Here the CDR3 reads CASSPEGPSGNREQYF. The CDR3 coding sequence is TGTGCCAGCAGCCCCGAAGGCCCTAGCGGGAATCGCGAGCAGTACTTC.

The chain has TRBV5-6 and TRBJ1-1, with D uncertain. CDR3 length: 13 residues. The germline V gene has CDR1 SGHDT and CDR2 YYEEEE. Trimming cost V 7 bases and J 7 bases, with 17 bases left between them. In nucleotides, the CDR3 is TGTGCCAGCTTAAGCGTTCCTAGCGGTGAAGCTTTCTTT. Its translation is CASLSVPSGEAFF.

The V call is TRBV12-3 or TRBV12-4, the J call TRBJ1-2, with 7 bases lining up with TRBD1. V was clipped by 2 bases and J by 7 bases; unmatched bases: 4. CDR3 length: 13 residues. The CDR3 coding sequence is TGTGCCAGCAGTTTAAGAGGGGGCCCTGGCTACACCTTC. Translated: CASSLRGGPGYTF.

The chain is built from TRBV24-1 and TRBJ1-5; D uncertain. This CDR3 has 15 amino acids. V lost 3 bases, J lost 1 base, and 9 bases lay in between. Germline V gene lookup returns CDR1 KGHDR and CDR2 SFDVKD. The DNA of the CDR3 is TGTGCCACCAGTGATAAGGTCGGGAGCAATCAGCCCCAGCATTTT. Translation gives CATSDKVGSNQPQHF.

V usage is TRBV7-9 and J usage is TRBJ2-2, with unresolved D. The ends were cut back, 1 base at V and 2 bases at J, with 11 bases in the middle. Germline V gives CDR1 SEHNR, CDR2 FQNEAQ (reference sequence). This CDR3 has 16 amino acids. CDR3 amino acids: CASSLEFGSNTGELFF. The CDR3 nucleotides read TGTGCCAGCAGCTTAGAATTTGGCTCTAACACCGGGGAGCTGTTTTTT.

This clone has more than one count but fewer than ten. V gene TRBV10-3 combines with J gene TRBJ1-2; 12 bases map to TRBD1. This CDR3 comprises 17 residues. Trimming took 2 bases from V and 8 from J; bases not matched to a gene: 12. The germline V gene has CDR1 ENHRY and CDR2 SYGVKD. CDR3 sequence: CAISERDRGLSSGGYTF. The CDR3 nucleotides read TGTGCCATCAGTGAGAGGGACAGGGGGCTCTCCAGCGGCGGCTACACCTTC.

The CDR3 protein is CASSLYFGTEKYGYTF. Here the CDR3 DNA reads TGTGCCAGCAGCCTGTATTTCGGGACAGAGAAATATGGCTACACCTTC. The chain is built from TRBV28 and TRBJ1-2; 7 nucleotides agree with TRBD1. The CDR3 loop spans 16 amino acids. V was clipped by 6 bases and J by 5 bases; unmatched bases: 15. Germline V gives CDR1 MDHEN, CDR2 SYDVKM.